These 24 T cell receptor beta chains were sequenced from one sample in a study of T cells after yellow fever vaccination. TCRdb reprocessed the 5' RACE reads via MiXCR and lists one record per CDR3 protein. The sample lists about 340,000 distinct CDR3 sequences, around 13% occurring once. This specimen consisted of CD4+ T cells sorted from PBMCs, obtained 15 days after the yellow fever booster vaccination. These TCRs come from a man aged 18-30 years who received the YFV17D yellow fever vaccine.

This clonotype was counted a few times. The chain employs TRBV29-1 and TRBJ1-1, with a possible D match to TRBD1 (6 bases). The V gene lost 4 bases and the J gene lost 5 bases, with 14 bases spanning the gap. The germline gives CDR1 SQVTM, CDR2 ANQGSEA. The CDR3 runs to 13 residues. CDR3 DNA sequence: TGCAGCGTTGCGGGAGGGAGGGGGACTGAAGCTTTCTTT. Translation: CSVAGGRGTEAFF.

This clonotype was seen a single time. The chain couples TRBV5-4 to TRBJ2-7; D may be TRBD2 (7 bases). This CDR3 region has 15 residues. The germline V and J ends were trimmed by 5 bases and 4 bases, with 19 bases remaining between them. Per germline, CDR1 SGHNT and CDR2 YYREEE (reference sequence). CDR3 DNA: TGTGCCAGCAGTTATCGTGGGGGGGCCGGGTACGAGCAGTACTTC. Translated: CASSYRGGAGYEQYF. Full variable domain (rest looked up from reference TRBV5-4 and TRBJ2-7): ETGVTQSPTHLIKTRGQQVTLRCSSQSGHNTVSWYQQALGQGPQFIFQYYREEENGRGNFPPRFSGLQFPNYSSELNVNALELDDSALYLCASSYRGGAGYEQYFGPGTRLTVT.

The sample holds a few counts of this clonotype. The chain uses TRBV4-3 and TRBJ2-1; the D gene could be TRBD1 or TRBD2 (5 bases each). CDR1 LGHNA and CDR2 YSLEER come from the germline V gene. The CDR3 length is 13 residues. The V and J ends lost 4 bases and 9 bases respectively, with 13 bases between them. CDR3 protein: CASSRRWGPEQFF. CDR3 sequence (DNA): TGCGCCAGCAGCCGCAGGTGGGGACCTGAGCAGTTCTTC.

The chain is built from TRBV19 and TRBJ2-5; D could derive from TRBD1 or TRBD2 (5 bases each). V was pared by 6 bases and J by 5 bases, with 13 bases between. The CDR3 sequence is 13 residues long. Germline V gene lookup returns CDR1 LNHDA and CDR2 SQIVND (reference sequence). The CDR3 DNA sequence: TGTGCCAGTAGACCGGGACGCGGGGAGACCCAGTACTTC. It codes for CASRPGRGETQYF. Combining the CDR3 with reference TRBV19 and TRBJ2-5 gives the whole variable domain DGGITQSPKYLFRKEGQNVTLSCEQNLNHDAMYWYRQDPGQGLRLIYYSQIVNDFQKGDIAEGYSVSREKKESFPLTVTSAQKNPTAFYLCASRPGRGETQYFGPGTRLLVL.

This clonotype has only a few counts. Sequence at one end of the junction differs from germline and may be a read error. This chain connects TRBV12-3 or TRBV12-4 to TRBJ1-5, with 12 bases identical to TRBD1. The CDR3 runs 12 residues. The CDR3 region has the DNA TGTGCCAGCAGTCGGGACAGGGGGCTCGTGTATTTT. Residues: CASSRDRGLVYF.

The J gene is TRBJ2-1, the V gene TRBV4-2; possibly TRBD2 for D (6 bases). Per germline, CDR1 LGHNA and CDR2 YNFKEQ. V was clipped by 1 base and J by 4 bases, with 8 bases between them. CDR3 size: 14 residues. The CDR3: CASSQGTTYNEQFF. The CDR3 DNA is TGTGCCAGCAGCCAAGGGACTACTTACAATGAGCAGTTCTTC.

This clonotype was observed many times. The genes are TRBV5-1 and TRBJ2-3; 11 bases fit TRBD2. CDR1 SGHRS and CDR2 YFSETQ come from the germline V gene. This CDR3 spans 16 amino acids. The ends lost 3 bases at V and 2 bases at J; junction bases unmatched: 5. In DNA form, the CDR3 reads TGCGCCAGCAGCTCGCTAGCGGGGGGACTCACAGATACGCAGTATTTT. Its protein product is CASSSLAGGLTDTQYF.

V and J are TRBV11-1 and TRBJ2-7, with no clear D. In germline, CDR1 is SGHAT, CDR2 FQDESV (reference sequence). The CDR3 is made up of 12 amino acids. V lost 5 bases and J 6 bases, leaving 11 bases between the germline ends. CDR3 loop: CASSPSGREQYF. CDR3 bases: TGTGCCAGCAGCCCCAGTGGGCGCGAGCAGTACTTC.

This clonotype was observed a handful of times. This rearrangement joins TRBV19 to TRBJ1-4; a weak D match, TRBD1 (5 bases). CDR3 length equals 15 residues. CDR1 is LNHDA, CDR2 SQIVND, per germline (reference sequence). Between the trimmed V and J ends, which lost 7 bases and 10 bases, there was a span of 22 bases. CDR3 in amino acids: CASTEISSGYGKLFF. DNA of the CDR3: TGTGCCAGTACAGAGATTTCCTCAGGGTACGGAAAACTGTTTTTT.

Only a few counts were recorded for this clonotype. The V and J genes are TRBV6-5 and TRBJ2-7; D is perhaps TRBD1 (6 bases). The CDR3 spans 15 residues. Per germline, CDR1 MNHEY and CDR2 SVGAGI. V was trimmed by 6 bases and J by 4 bases, leaving 19 bases between them. The DNA for the CDR3 is TGTGCCAGCAGCTATAACAGGGTAACCTATTACGAGCAGTACTTC. It specifies CASSYNRVTYYEQYF.

The chain joins TRBV5-1 to TRBJ2-1; the D is unclear. The CDR3 runs 14 residues. V gave up 0 bases and J gave up 3 bases, with 7 bases separating them. Germline CDR1 is SGHRS and CDR2 is YFSETQ. CDR3: CASSLEFLYNEQFF. The CDR3 DNA reads as TGCGCCAGCAGCTTGGAGTTCCTCTACAATGAGCAGTTCTTC.

This clonotype was counted a few times. V and J are TRBV20-1 and TRBJ1-5, with no clear D. V was pared by 0 bases and J by 7 bases, with 7 bases between. Germline values: CDR1 DFQATT, CDR2 SNEGSKA (reference sequence). This CDR3 has 12 residues. The DNA of the CDR3 is TGCAGTGCTAGAGATGGTTACCAGCCCCAGCATTTT. Protein sequence: CSARDGYQPQHF.

There are many counts of this clonotype. The genes are TRBV19 and TRBJ2-2; D might be TRBD1 (5 bases). Trimming left V 3 bases short and J 4 bases short, with 12 bases between. This CDR3 is 15 amino acids long. Germline CDR1 is LNHDA and CDR2 is SQIVND (reference sequence). Here the CDR3 DNA reads TGTGCCAGTAGTATTGGCAGGGCTAGCACCGGGGAGCTGTTTTTT. Its protein product is CASSIGRASTGELFF.

This clonotype has just a few counts. This sequence joins TRBV27 and TRBJ2-5; D gene ambiguous. Per germline, CDR1 MNHEY and CDR2 SMNVEV (reference sequence). The CDR3 loop spans 13 amino acids. Trimming took 5 bases from V and 5 from J, leaving 12 bases between them. The CDR3 reads CASSVHGSETQYF. DNA of the CDR3: TGTGCCAGCAGTGTACATGGTTCCGAGACCCAGTACTTC.

J is TRBJ2-1 and V is TRBV24-1; unclear D gene. CDR3 size: 16 residues. CDR1 KGHDR and CDR2 SFDVKD come from the germline V gene. Trimming shortened V by 0 bases and J by 2 bases, and 10 bases separated the two germline ends. The chain's CDR3 is CATSDLTAEPYNEQFF. CDR3 DNA: TGTGCCACCAGTGATTTGACGGCTGAACCCTACAATGAGCAGTTCTTC.

This clonotype was observed at least ten times. The V gene is TRBV4-3, the J gene TRBJ1-2, with 8 bases lining up with TRBD1. The CDR3 loop spans 15 amino acids. Trimming removed 0 bases from V and 5 bases from J; junction bases left unmatched: 5. The germline V gene encodes CDR1 LGHNA and CDR2 YSLEER. The CDR3 nucleotides read TGCGCCAGCAGCCAAGATAGAGGACAGGGTTATGGCTACACCTTC. As protein: CASSQDRGQGYGYTF.

V and J are TRBV28 and TRBJ1-5; D unresolved. This CDR3 region has 13 residues. CDR1 MDHEN and CDR2 SYDVKM come from the germline V gene. The V end was cut by 5 bases, the J end by 7 bases, with 12 bases between. CDR3 DNA sequence: TGTGCCAGCAGTCCGGGGAACGGGCAGCCCCAGCATTTT. Translated: CASSPGNGQPQHF. Filled out from reference TRBV28 and TRBJ1-5, the complete variable domain reads DVKVTQSSRYLVKRTGEKVFLECVQDMDHENMFWYRQDPGLGLRLIYFSYDVKMKEKGDIPEGYSVSREKKERFSLILESASTNQTSMYLCASSPGNGQPQHFGDGTRLSIL.

This clonotype was seen more than once but under ten times. The gene calls are TRBV7-3 and TRBJ2-7; possibly TRBD2 for D (5 bases). Per the germline V gene, CDR1 is SGHTA and CDR2 is FQGTGA. Trimming took 3 bases from V and 0 from J, leaving 12 bases between them. There are 15 residues in the CDR3. The CDR3 coding sequence is TGTGCCAGCAGCTTGAGGGCAGGTGGCTCCTACGAGCAGTACTTC. The encoded protein is CASSLRAGGSYEQYF.

CDR3 coding DNA: TGTGCCAGCAGTTTAATGGGCACCCTCGGGGATGGCTACACCTTC. It translates to CASSLMGTLGDGYTF. This chain links TRBV12-3 or TRBV12-4 with TRBJ1-2; D is unresolved. The CDR3 totals 15 residues. The V and J ends lost 2 bases and 6 bases respectively, with 16 bases between them.

This clonotype occurred a few times. The chain carries TRBV4-2 and TRBJ1-6, with 7 bases lining up with TRBD1. The CDR3 is 15 residues long. The V segment lost 4 bases and the J segment 6 bases; nucleotides outside the gene matches: 6. Per germline, CDR1 LGHNA and CDR2 YNFKEQ. For the CDR3, the DNA is TGTGCCAGCAGCCGGGAGACAGGGATTAATTCACCCCTCCACTTT. Its translation: CASSRETGINSPLHF.

This clonotype was seen more than once but under ten times. The V and J genes are TRBV3-1 and TRBJ2-5; no firm D call. Germline V CDR1 and CDR2: LGHDT, YNNKEL (reference sequence). This CDR3 is built from 13 residues. V was cut by 1 base and J by 3 bases, with 6 bases left in between. The CDR3 spells CASSQVAEETQYF. For the CDR3, the DNA is TGTGCCAGCAGCCAAGTCGCGGAAGAGACCCAGTACTTC.

The rearrangement joins TRBV25-1 to TRBJ1-2; D perhaps matches TRBD1 (6 bases). The germline gives CDR1 MGHDK, CDR2 SYGVNS. The V end lost 1 base, the J end lost 4 bases, and 13 bases lay between the germline ends. The CDR3 has 15 amino acids. The CDR3 loop reads CASSEWGGPGYGYTF. The DNA of the CDR3 is TGTGCCAGCAGTGAATGGGGGGGGCCCGGCTATGGCTACACCTTC.

This clonotype was observed a handful of times. The chain has TRBV4-2 and TRBJ2-5, with TRBD2 matching over 7 bases. Trimming took 4 bases from V and 3 from J; bases not matched to a gene: 5. In germline, CDR1 is LGHNA, CDR2 YNFKEQ. This CDR3 comprises 14 residues. CDR3 region: CASSRMAGEETQYF. CDR3 bases: TGTGCCAGCAGCCGGATGGCGGGGGAAGAGACCCAGTACTTC.

The rearrangement links TRBV7-9 to TRBJ1-1; no clear D. With 3 bases removed from V and 6 bases from J, the gap between germline ends came to 14 bases. There are 14 residues in the CDR3. Germline CDR1 SEHNR, CDR2 FQNEAQ (reference sequence). Written as DNA, the CDR3 is TGTGCCAGCAGCTTGGAAAGTTTGGGCGCTGAAGCTTTCTTT. It is translated as CASSLESLGAEAFF.